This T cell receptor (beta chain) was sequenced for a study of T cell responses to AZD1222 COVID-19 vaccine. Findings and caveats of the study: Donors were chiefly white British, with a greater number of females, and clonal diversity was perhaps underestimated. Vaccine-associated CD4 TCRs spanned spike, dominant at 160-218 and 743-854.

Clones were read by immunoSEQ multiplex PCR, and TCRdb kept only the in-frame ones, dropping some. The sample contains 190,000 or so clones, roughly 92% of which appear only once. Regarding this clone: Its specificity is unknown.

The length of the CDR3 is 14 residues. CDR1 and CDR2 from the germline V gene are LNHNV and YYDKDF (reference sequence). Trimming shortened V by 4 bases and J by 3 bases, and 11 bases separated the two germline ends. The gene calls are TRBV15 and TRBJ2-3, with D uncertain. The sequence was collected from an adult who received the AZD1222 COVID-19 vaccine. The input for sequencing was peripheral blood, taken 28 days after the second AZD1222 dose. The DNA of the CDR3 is TGTGCCACCAGCATCGATCAAGGGACAGATACGCAGTATTTT. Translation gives CATSIDQGTDTQYF.